Listed here is a single T cell receptor beta chain. Profiling relied on immunoSEQ multiplex PCR, and the TCRdb table lists in-frame clones only, not all of them. The sample records roughly 130,000 clones, 70% to 90% being singletons. This record comes from a study of blood T cell repertoires in COVID-19. Whole-study context: Nucleic acid was either cDNA or gDNA, and it came from T cells, B-cell-depleted T cells, or PBMCs.

The CDR3 runs 18 residues. Germline V gives CDR1 PRHDT, CDR2 FYEKMQ (reference sequence). V gave up 4 bases and J gave up 5 bases; unmatched junction bases: 13. Residents of approximately 25 US areas, aged roughly 18 to 89 years, made up the participants. The chain is built from TRBV13 and TRBJ1-3, with 11 bases fitting TRBD1. Sequenced: PBMCs or T cells enriched from blood (not recorded which). This TCR was recovered from a woman in her forties or fifties who had recovered from COVID-19. CDR3 protein: CASSSRKGQGASRNTIYF. The CDR3, as DNA: TGTGCCAGCAGCTCCCGCAAAGGACAGGGGGCTTCTAGAAACACCATATATTTT.